This T cell receptor (beta chain) appears in the sequencing data of a study of blood T cell repertoires in COVID-19. Turning to the study itself: The cDNA or gDNA used as material had been derived from T cells, B-cell-depleted T cells, or PBMCs.

With respect to this clone: This specimen includes other DNA sequences encoding the same CDR3.

Trimming took 6 bases from V and 4 from J; bases not matched to a gene: 3. CDR1 MDHEN and CDR2 SYDVKM come from the germline V gene. The CDR3 contains 13 residues. Per the authors' pipeline: Scientists estimated how many nucleated cells there were by amplifying reference gene primers. The protocol was immunoSEQ multiplex PCR, while the TCRdb copy is restricted to in-frame clones and leaves out a portion. D and trimming come from the DNA, and the V and J calls and clone size come from that table. Here the sample spans about 94,000 clones, over 70% being singletons. The sequenced sample was peripheral blood. This clonotype was obtained from a human donor in a cohort sampled during active COVID-19. This chain connects TRBV28 to TRBJ2-7; TRBD1 matches at 10 bases. CDR3 amino acids: CASRPGQGYEQYF. The CDR3, as DNA: TGTGCCAGCAGGCCGGGACAGGGGTACGAGCAGTACTTC.